This record covers a single TCR beta chain. The antigen remains unidentified. This specimen comes from a study of T cell responses to AZD1222 COVID-19 vaccine. Study outcomes and limitations: Females made up more of the donors, who were largely white British, and clonal diversity may have come out too low. Only 6 or 7 individuals given AZD1222 were seropositive at baseline. Spike-specific TCR breadth and depth grew following two AZD1222 doses.

Sequencing used immunoSEQ multiplex PCR; TCRdb keeps in-frame clones, though not all of them. The data show about 120,000 clones, with about nine tenths seen just once and 7.2% held by the top ten. The sequencing used peripheral blood, collected on day 0 of AZD1222 vaccination. This receptor was taken from an adult in good health.

The CDR3: CASSFQGSYEQYF. As DNA, the CDR3 is TGTGCCAGCAGTTTTCAGGGAAGCTACGAGCAGTACTTC. The V gene is TRBV28, the J gene TRBJ2-7; perhaps TRBD1 as D (5 bases). The germline V and J ends were trimmed by 3 bases and 3 bases, with 9 bases remaining between them. The CDR3 loop spans 13 amino acids. Germline CDR1 reads MDHEN; CDR2 reads SYDVKM.